This TCR beta chain appears in the sequencing data of a study of Ad26.COV2.S vaccination and SARS-CoV-2 variants. Looking at the study overall: The study gave Ad26.COV2.S intramuscularly, once or twice 56 days apart. General study findings and limits: Whether participants received vaccine or placebo, their non-spike TCR breadth was similar.

In regard to this clone: Its target is not known.

The CDR3 runs to 15 residues. Germline CDR1 is MNHEY and CDR2 is SVGEGT. Deletions cut 3 bases from V and 0 bases from J, with 9 bases between. Indicated treatment: around 19 received Ad26.COV2.S at low or high dose, single or two shots; about 5 received placebo; per-sample allocation not given. Samples came from day 63 after the first vaccine or placebo injection. Donation came from an adult in Boston who was aged 18-55 years. Here immunoSEQ multiplex PCR was the method, and the copy in TCRdb shows in-frame clones only, minus some. This table has approximately 410,000 clones, around 92% appearing once.

The chain joins TRBV6-2 or TRBV6-3 to TRBJ1-3; D is possibly TRBD1 (5 bases). This material consisted of peripheral blood, taken in a trial of Ad26.COV2.S vaccine versus placebo. This clonotype was sampled from a person between 18 and 60 years old who received the Ad26.COV2.S COVID-19 vaccine or a placebo. The CDR3, as DNA: TGTGCCAGCAGTTATACAGGCATCTCTGGAAACACCATATATTTT. As protein: CASSYTGISGNTIYF.